The TCR beta chain under discussion was sequenced for a study of T cells after yellow fever vaccination. This CDR3 is built from 16 residues. Trimming pared 5 bases from V and 0 bases from J, leaving 11 bases between. Germline loops: CDR1 SGHTA, CDR2 FQGNSA. TCRdb re-analysed the 5' RACE reads in MiXCR, keeping a single row per CDR3 protein. The sample carries some 120,000 distinct CDR3 sequences, 6% to 8% recorded once. This clonotype has just a few counts. The origin of this receptor is a man between 18 and 35 years old who received the YFV17D yellow fever vaccine. The rearrangement links TRBV7-2 to TRBJ2-6; no reliable D call. The sample was CD4+ T cells sorted from PBMCs, taken 9 to 11 days after the first yellow fever vaccination. CDR3 sequence reads: CASSPRSSSGANVLTF. As DNA, the CDR3 is TGTGCCAGCAGCCCTAGGAGCAGCTCTGGGGCCAACGTCCTGACTTTC.